This T cell receptor beta chain was found in a study of radiation and T cells in renal cell carcinoma. Study-wide context: Nephrectomy followed 15 Gy stereotactic body radiation by 4 weeks. Study results and limitations: Top tumor clonotypes rose in blood 2 weeks post-radiation, then contracted. No pretreatment tumor biopsies were available for baseline clonotypes.

The time point here: baseline pretreatment blood. As for treatment: 15 Gy SBRT to primary tumor, nephrectomy 4 weeks later. After SBRT, blood was collected at 2 and 4 weeks, plus baseline. Assay used: immunoSEQ multiplex PCR; TCRdb lists only in-frame clones, some missing. Of 150,000 or so clones listed, 83% are singletons. V lost 2 bases, J lost 4 bases, and 15 bases lay in between. The CDR3 extends over 16 amino acids. CDR1 and CDR2 (germline): SGHNT, YYREEE (reference sequence). About this clone itself: The antigen remains unidentified.

The origin of this receptor is a woman aged 45-65 years with renal cell carcinoma. The source material was blood, sampled from a patient whose treatment included radiotherapy and nephrectomy. The chain has TRBV5-4 and TRBJ2-2, with D possibly TRBD1 on 7 matching bases. The DNA for the CDR3 is TGTGCCAGCAGCTTCGGAGGGGGCGCGGGCACCGGGGAGCTGTTTTTT. Its translation is CASSFGGGAGTGELFF.